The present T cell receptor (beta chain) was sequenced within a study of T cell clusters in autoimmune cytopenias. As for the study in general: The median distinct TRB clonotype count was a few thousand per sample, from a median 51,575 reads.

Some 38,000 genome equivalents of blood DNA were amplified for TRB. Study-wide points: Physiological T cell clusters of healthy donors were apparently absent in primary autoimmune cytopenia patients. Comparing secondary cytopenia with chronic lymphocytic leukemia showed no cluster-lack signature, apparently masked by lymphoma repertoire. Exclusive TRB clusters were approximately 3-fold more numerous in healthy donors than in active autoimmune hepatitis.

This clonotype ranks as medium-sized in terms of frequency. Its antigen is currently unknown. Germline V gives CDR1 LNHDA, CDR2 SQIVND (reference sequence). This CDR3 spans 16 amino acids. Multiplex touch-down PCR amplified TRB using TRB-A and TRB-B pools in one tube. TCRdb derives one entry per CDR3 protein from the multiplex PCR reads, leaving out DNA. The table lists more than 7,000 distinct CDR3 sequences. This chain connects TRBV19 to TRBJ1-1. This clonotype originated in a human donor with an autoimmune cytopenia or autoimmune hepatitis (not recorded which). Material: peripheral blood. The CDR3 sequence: CASSIGTRTLNTEAFF.